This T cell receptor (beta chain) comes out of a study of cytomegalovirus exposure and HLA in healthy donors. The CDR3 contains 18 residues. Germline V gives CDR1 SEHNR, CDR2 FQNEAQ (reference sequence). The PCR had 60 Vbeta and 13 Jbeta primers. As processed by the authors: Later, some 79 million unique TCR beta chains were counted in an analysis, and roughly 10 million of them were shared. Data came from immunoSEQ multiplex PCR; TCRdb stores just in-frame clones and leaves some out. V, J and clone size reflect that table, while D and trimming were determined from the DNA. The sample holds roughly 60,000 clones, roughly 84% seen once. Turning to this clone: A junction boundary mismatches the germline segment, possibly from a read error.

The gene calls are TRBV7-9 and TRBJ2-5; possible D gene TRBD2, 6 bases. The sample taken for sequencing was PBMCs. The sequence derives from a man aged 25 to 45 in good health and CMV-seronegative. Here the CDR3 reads CSSSLASGEWSIQETQYF. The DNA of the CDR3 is TGTTCCAGCAGCTTAGCTTCGGGGGAGTGGAGTATCCAAGAGACCCAGTACTTC.